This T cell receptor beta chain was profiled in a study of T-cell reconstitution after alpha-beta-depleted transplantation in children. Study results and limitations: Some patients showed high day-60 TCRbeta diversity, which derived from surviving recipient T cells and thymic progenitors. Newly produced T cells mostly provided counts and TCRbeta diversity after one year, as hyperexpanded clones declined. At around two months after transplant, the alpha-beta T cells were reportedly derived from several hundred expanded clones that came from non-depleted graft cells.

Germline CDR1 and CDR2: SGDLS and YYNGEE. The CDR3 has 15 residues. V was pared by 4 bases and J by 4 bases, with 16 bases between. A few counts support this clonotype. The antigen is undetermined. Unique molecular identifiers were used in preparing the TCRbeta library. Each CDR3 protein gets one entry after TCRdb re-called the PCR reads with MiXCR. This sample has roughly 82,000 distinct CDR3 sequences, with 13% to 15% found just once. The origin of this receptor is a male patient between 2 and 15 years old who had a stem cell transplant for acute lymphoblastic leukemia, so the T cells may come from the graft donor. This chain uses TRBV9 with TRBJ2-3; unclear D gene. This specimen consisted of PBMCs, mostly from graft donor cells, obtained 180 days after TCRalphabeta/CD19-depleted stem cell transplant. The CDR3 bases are TGTGCCAGCAGCCTCCGATCGGTCCAGGCAGATACGCAGTATTTT. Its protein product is CASSLRSVQADTQYF.